Following are 13 T cell receptor beta chains from one sample sequenced in a study of cytomegalovirus exposure and HLA in healthy donors (dated by TCRdb to about 2017). Libraries were constructed by the immunoSEQ multiplex PCR assay. A mixture of 60 forward primers for TCR Vbeta segments and 13 reverse primers for TCR Jbeta segments was used in the multiplex PCR. Sourced from immuneACCESS, this table was stored by TCRdb with only in-frame sequences that have V and J called. A share of the clones is absent; for the studies checked, an unresolved V gene accounts for under half, and the remainder has no known explanation. The sample contains 240,000 or so clones, around 81% of them found a single time. Jointly, the top ten make up around 8% of the sample. Sequencing input: PBMCs. Receptors originate from an older woman in good health and CMV-seropositive.

The chain is built from TRBV5-1 and TRBJ2-3; the match to TRBD2 covers 11 bases. Germline V gene lookup returns CDR1 SGHRS and CDR2 YFSETQ. Unmatched junction bases numbered 5, after V lost 0 bases and J lost 2 bases. The length of the CDR3 is 17 residues. Here the CDR3 reads CASSLAGTSGYTDTQYF. For the CDR3, the DNA is TGCGCCAGCAGCTTGGCCGGGACTAGCGGTTACACAGATACGCAGTATTTT.

This clone was observed a handful of times. This sequence joins TRBV4-2 and TRBJ2-3, with 8 bases fitting TRBD2. The V and J ends lost 1 base and 6 bases, in that order; junction bases with no gene match: 6. CDR3 length: 15 residues. Germline CDR1 and CDR2: LGHNA and YNFKEQ. In DNA, the CDR3 is TGTGCCAGCAGCCAAGCCGGAGCGGGAGAGGATACGCAGTATTTT. It yields the protein CASSQAGAGEDTQYF.

The V and J genes are TRBV13 and TRBJ2-1; the match to TRBD2 covers 9 bases. CDR3 length: 14 residues. V lost 0 bases and J lost 6; bases outside the gene matches: 0. Germline V gene data show CDR1 as PRHDT and CDR2 as FYEKMQ (reference sequence). The CDR3 sequence: CASSLGTSGNEQFF. CDR3 sequence (DNA): TGTGCCAGCAGCTTAGGGACTAGCGGCAATGAGCAGTTCTTC.

This chain links TRBV5-1 with TRBJ2-3, with 8 nucleotides matching TRBD1. CDR3 length: 15 amino acids. CDR1 is SGHRS, CDR2 YFSETQ, per germline. After removal of 4 bases from V and 3 bases from J, the junction contained 7 bases not matched to a gene. The CDR3: CASSSNQGATDTQYF. In DNA form, the CDR3 reads TGCGCCAGCAGCAGCAATCAGGGGGCAACAGATACGCAGTATTTT.

V is TRBV5-5 and J is TRBJ2-7; a possible D gene is TRBD1 (6 bases). Germline V lookup: CDR1 SGHKS, CDR2 YYEKEE (reference sequence). V shed 1 base and J shed 2 bases, with 13 bases lying between them. The CDR3 totals 15 residues. The CDR3 spells CASSLPQGNPYEQYF. As DNA, the CDR3 is TGTGCCAGCAGCTTGCCCCAGGGGAACCCCTACGAGCAGTACTTC.

The gene calls are TRBV2 and TRBJ2-7, with D possibly being TRBD2 (7 bases). Trimming took 0 bases from V and 5 from J, leaving 14 bases between them. CDR1 is SNHLY, CDR2 FYNNEI, per germline. The CDR3 contains 15 residues. DNA of the CDR3: TGTGCCAGCAGTGAAGCGGGAGGGGGTGGAAACGAGCAGTACTTC. Protein product: CASSEAGGGGNEQYF.

This chain uses TRBV28 with TRBJ2-7, with 12 bases identical to TRBD2. V lost 6 bases, J lost 4 bases, and 4 bases stayed unmatched. The CDR3 has 14 residues. Germline V gene sequence: CDR1 MDHEN, CDR2 SYDVKM. CDR3 bases: TGTGCCAGCAGGCCGGGGACTAGCGGGTACGAGCAGTACTTC. Amino acid sequence: CASRPGTSGYEQYF.

This rearrangement joins TRBV19 to TRBJ2-7; 9 bases line up with TRBD2. This CDR3 region has 14 residues. From germline, CDR1 is LNHDA and CDR2 SQIVND (reference sequence). The V gene end was trimmed by 3 bases and the J gene end by 5 bases; junction bases not matched to a gene: 5. For the CDR3, the DNA is TGTGCCAGTAGTATGGCTAGCGGGATACACGAGCAGTACTTC. Amino acids: CASSMASGIHEQYF.

The chain carries TRBV9 and TRBJ2-1, with 10 bases that match TRBD2. V shed 0 bases and J 8 bases; nucleotides not matched to a gene: 2. CDR1 is SGDLS and CDR2 is YYNGEE in the germline V gene. CDR3 length: 14 residues. DNA for the CDR3: TGTGCCAGCAGCGTAGCCGGGACTAGCGATGAGCAGTTCTTC. Its translation is CASSVAGTSDEQFF. The whole variable domain, remainder taken from reference TRBV9 and TRBJ2-1, is DSGVTQTPKHLITATGQRVTLRCSPRSGDLSVYWYQQSLDQGLQFLIQYYNGEERAKGNILERFSAQQFPDLHSELNLSSLELGDSALYFCASSVAGTSDEQFFGPGTRLTVL.

This clone turned up a few times. The chain carries TRBV19 and TRBJ1-1; TRBD1 matches at 7 bases. Germline assignment: CDR1 LNHDA and CDR2 SQIVND (reference sequence). This CDR3 has 12 amino acids. V gave up 10 bases and J gave up 3 bases; unmatched junction bases: 5. Here the CDR3 DNA reads TGTGCCATTATTACAGGGGACACTGAAGCTTTCTTT. Translation: CAIITGDTEAFF.

The gene calls are TRBV19 and TRBJ2-2; 10 bases map to TRBD1. CDR1 is LNHDA and CDR2 is SQIVND in the germline V gene (reference sequence). The CDR3 is 13 amino acids. J was trimmed by 6 bases and V by 6 bases; bases with no gene match: 1. CDR3 DNA sequence: TGTGCCAGTAGGGGGACAGGGGCCGGGGAGCTGTTTTTT. This gives the protein CASRGTGAGELFF.

The chain employs TRBV6-1 and TRBJ1-2; 8 nucleotides align to TRBD1. CDR3 length: 14 residues. The germline gives CDR1 MNHNS, CDR2 SASEGT. With 9 bases clipped from V and 4 bases from J, the junction kept 10 bases outside the gene matches. The CDR3, as DNA: TGTGCCAGTATGGCCGGGACAGGTCCCTATGGCTACACCTTC. It yields the protein CASMAGTGPYGYTF.

The chain joins TRBV27 to TRBJ2-1; D is perhaps TRBD2 (6 bases). This CDR3 region has 15 residues. CDR1 is MNHEY, CDR2 SMNVEV, per germline (reference sequence). The ends were cut back, 2 bases at V and 6 bases at J, with 14 bases in the middle. CDR3 amino acids: CASSLTPGTSNEQFF. In DNA form, the CDR3 reads TGTGCCAGCAGTTTAACCCCCGGGACTTCCAATGAGCAGTTCTTC.